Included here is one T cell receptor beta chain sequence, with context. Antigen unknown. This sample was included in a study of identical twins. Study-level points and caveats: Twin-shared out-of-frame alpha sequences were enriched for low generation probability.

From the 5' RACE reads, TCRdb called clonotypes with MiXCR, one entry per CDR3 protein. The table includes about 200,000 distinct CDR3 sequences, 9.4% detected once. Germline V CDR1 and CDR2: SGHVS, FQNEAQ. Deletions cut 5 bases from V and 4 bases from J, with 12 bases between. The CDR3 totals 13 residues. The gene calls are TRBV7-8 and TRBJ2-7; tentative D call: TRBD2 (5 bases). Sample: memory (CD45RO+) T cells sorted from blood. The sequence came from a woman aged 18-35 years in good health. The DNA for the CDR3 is TGTGCCAGCAGCCCTACGACGGGATACGAGCAGTACTTC. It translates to CASSPTTGYEQYF.